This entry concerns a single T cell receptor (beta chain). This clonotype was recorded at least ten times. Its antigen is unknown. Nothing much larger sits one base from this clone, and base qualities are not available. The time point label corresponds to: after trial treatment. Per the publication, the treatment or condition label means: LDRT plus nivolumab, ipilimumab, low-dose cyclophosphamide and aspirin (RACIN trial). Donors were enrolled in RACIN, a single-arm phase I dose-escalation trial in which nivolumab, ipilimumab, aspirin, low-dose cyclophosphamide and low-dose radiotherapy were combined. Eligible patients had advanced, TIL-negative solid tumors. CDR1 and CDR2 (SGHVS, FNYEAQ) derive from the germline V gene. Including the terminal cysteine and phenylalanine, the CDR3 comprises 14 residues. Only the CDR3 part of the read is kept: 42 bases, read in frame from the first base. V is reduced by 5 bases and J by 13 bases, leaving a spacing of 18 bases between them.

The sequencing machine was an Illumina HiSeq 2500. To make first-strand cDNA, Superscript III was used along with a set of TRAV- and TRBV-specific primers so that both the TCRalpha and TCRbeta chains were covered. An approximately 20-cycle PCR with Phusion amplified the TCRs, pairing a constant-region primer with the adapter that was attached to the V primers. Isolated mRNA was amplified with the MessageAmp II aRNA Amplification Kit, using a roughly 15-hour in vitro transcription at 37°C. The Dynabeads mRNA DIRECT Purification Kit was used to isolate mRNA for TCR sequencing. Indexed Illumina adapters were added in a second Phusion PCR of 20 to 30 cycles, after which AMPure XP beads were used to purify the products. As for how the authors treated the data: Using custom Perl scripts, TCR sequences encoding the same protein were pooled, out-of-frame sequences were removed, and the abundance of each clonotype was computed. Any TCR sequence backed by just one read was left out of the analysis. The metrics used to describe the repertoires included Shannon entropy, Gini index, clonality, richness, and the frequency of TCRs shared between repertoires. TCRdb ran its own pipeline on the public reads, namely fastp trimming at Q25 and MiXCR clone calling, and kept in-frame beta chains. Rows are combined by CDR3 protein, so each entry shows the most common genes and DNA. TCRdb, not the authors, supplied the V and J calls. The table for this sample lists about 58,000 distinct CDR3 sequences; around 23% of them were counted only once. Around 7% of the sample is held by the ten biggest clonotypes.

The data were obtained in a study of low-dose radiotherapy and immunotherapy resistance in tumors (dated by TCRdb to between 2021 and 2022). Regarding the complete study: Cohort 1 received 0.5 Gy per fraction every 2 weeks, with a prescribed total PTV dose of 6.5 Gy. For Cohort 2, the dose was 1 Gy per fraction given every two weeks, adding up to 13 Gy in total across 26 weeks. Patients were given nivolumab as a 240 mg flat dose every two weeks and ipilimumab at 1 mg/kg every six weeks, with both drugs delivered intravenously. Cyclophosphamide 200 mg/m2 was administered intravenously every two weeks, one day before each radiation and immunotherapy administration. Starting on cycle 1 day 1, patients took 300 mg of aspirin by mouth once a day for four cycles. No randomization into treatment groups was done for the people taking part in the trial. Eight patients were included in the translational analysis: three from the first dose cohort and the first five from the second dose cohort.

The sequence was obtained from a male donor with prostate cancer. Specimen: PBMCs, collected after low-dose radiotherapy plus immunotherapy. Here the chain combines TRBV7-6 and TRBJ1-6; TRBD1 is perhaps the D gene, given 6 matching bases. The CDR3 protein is CASSRGGAGFPLHF. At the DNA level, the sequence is TGTGCCAGCAGCCGGGGGGGGGCAGGGTTCCCCCTCCACTTT.